The subject of this entry is one T cell receptor (beta chain). This entry belongs to a study of blood T cell repertoires in COVID-19. The V end was cut by 0 bases, the J end by 0 bases, with 11 bases between. The germline V gene has CDR1 LGHNA and CDR2 YNFKEQ. The CDR3 length is 16 residues. The data were produced by immunoSEQ multiplex PCR, yet TCRdb's version contains in-frame clones alone and is incomplete. In the table there are around 260,000 clones, around 89% of which are singletons. The chain employs TRBV4-2 and TRBJ1-1; TRBD1 might be the D (5 bases). This sequence originates from a young man with acute or convalescent COVID-19. Sequenced: peripheral blood. The CDR3 bases are TGTGCCAGCAGCCAAGATCTGTGGGGGGTGAACACTGAAGCTTTCTTT. Encoded protein: CASSQDLWGVNTEAFF.